Listed here are 22 T cell receptor beta chains from one sample, sequenced in a study of PD-1 blockade in classical Hodgkin lymphoma. Assay used: immunoSEQ multiplex PCR; TCRdb lists only in-frame clones, some missing. The repertoire holds thousands of clones, 55% to 65% seen once, with more than 55% in the top ten. Brentuximab vedotin exposure varied among the patients, all of whom had relapsed after autologous stem cell transplantation. This specimen was peripheral blood mononuclear cells (PBMCs), taken at baseline. The receptor set was obtained from a human donor with classical Hodgkin lymphoma.

The chain couples TRBV6-5 to TRBJ1-1, with 8 bases matching TRBD1. CDR1 MNHEY and CDR2 SVGAGI come from the germline V gene. V trimming: 5 bases; J trimming: 4 bases; junction bases outside the gene matches: 3. There are 13 residues in the CDR3. In DNA, the CDR3 is TGTGCCAGCAGTGTCCAGGGGGCCACTGAAGCTTTCTTT. Its protein is CASSVQGATEAFF.

The J gene is TRBJ1-2, the V gene TRBV11-2; 12 nucleotides agree with TRBD1. The CDR3 loop spans 17 amino acids. Per the germline V gene, CDR1 is SGHAT and CDR2 is FQNNGV. V gave up 5 bases and J gave up 4 bases; unmatched junction bases: 11. The CDR3 sequence is CASSRRGTGGGSYGYTF. In DNA, the CDR3 is TGTGCCAGCAGCCGGAGGGGGACAGGGGGCGGAAGCTATGGCTACACCTTC.

This chain links TRBV30 with TRBJ2-7; D is ambiguous. Per germline, CDR1 GTSNPN and CDR2 SVGIG (reference sequence). V dropped 2 bases and J dropped 0 bases, with 8 bases sitting between them. This CDR3 is built from 13 residues. The CDR3 loop is CAWSRRISYEQYF. The CDR3 region has the DNA TGTGCCTGGAGTAGGCGGATCTCCTACGAGCAGTACTTC.

J is TRBJ1-5 and V is TRBV28; no definite D call. Trimming took off 6 bases at V and 2 bases at J, with 8 bases between the two ends. Germline loops: CDR1 MDHEN, CDR2 SYDVKM. CDR3 length: 13 amino acids. The CDR3 region has the DNA TGTGCCAGCAGCATTGAGGGCAATCAGCCCCAGCATTTT. Translated: CASSIEGNQPQHF.

The rearrangement links TRBV6-1 to TRBJ2-5; 7 nucleotides align to TRBD1. Losses at the gene ends were 2 bases for V and 7 bases for J; bases not matched to a gene: 7. This CDR3 contains 14 residues. Germline V gene lookup returns CDR1 MNHNS and CDR2 SASEGT. The CDR3, as DNA: TGTGCCAGCAGTGAACCAGACAGGGATGTGACCCAGTACTTC. Protein: CASSEPDRDVTQYF.

The table lists this clone with a few counts. The sample holds other DNA sequences that translate to the same CDR3. The V and J genes are TRBV28 and TRBJ1-2; possibly TRBD1 for D (5 bases). CDR1 and CDR2 (germline): MDHEN, SYDVKM. The CDR3 is 14 residues long. Trimming left V 5 bases short and J 0 bases short, with 10 bases between. The CDR3 DNA is TGTGCCAGCAGTAGCGCAGGGCCTAACTATGGCTACACCTTC. This sequence encodes CASSSAGPNYGYTF.

This clone has only a few counts. The V call is TRBV28, the J call TRBJ2-2; weak D call: TRBD1 (6 bases). The CDR3 has 14 residues. Trimming left V 5 bases short and J 6 bases short, with 13 bases between. Germline V gene data show CDR1 as MDHEN and CDR2 as SYDVKM. This CDR3 reads CASSPHRDPGELFF. Written as DNA, the CDR3 is TGTGCCAGCAGTCCCCACAGGGATCCCGGGGAGCTGTTTTTT.

This chain links TRBV7-8 with TRBJ2-5; D is possibly TRBD1 or TRBD2 (6 bases each). The V gene's germline CDR1 is SGHVS and CDR2 FQNEAQ. V was shortened by 6 bases and J by 4 bases, with 18 bases between the two germline ends. The CDR3 is made up of 15 amino acids. CDR3: CASRPGGGGLETQYF. The CDR3 DNA is TGTGCCAGCAGACCCGGTGGAGGGGGGTTAGAGACCCAGTACTTC.

The gene calls are TRBV6-1 and TRBJ2-7; D not resolved. The V end lost 6 bases, the J end lost 6 bases, and 18 bases lay between the germline ends. The CDR3 has 14 residues. The germline V gene encodes CDR1 MNHNS and CDR2 SASEGT. CDR3 DNA sequence: TGTGCCAGCAGACCGGGTTCTATATCGGGCGAGCAGTACTTC. Protein product: CASRPGSISGEQYF.

V gene TRBV4-3 combines with J gene TRBJ1-6; 9 bases map to TRBD1. CDR1 is LGHNA, CDR2 YSLEER, per germline. The CDR3 consists of 16 residues. The trim removed 1 base at V and 8 bases at J, leaving 6 bases unmatched. The CDR3 spells CASSQATGGPDSPLHF. The CDR3 coding sequence is TGCGCCAGCAGCCAAGCTACAGGGGGCCCGGATTCACCCCTCCACTTT.

V is TRBV14 and J is TRBJ2-7, with a possible D match to TRBD2 (5 bases). Per the germline V gene, CDR1 is SGHDN and CDR2 is FVKESK. The V and J ends lost 0 bases and 12 bases respectively, with 21 bases between them. The CDR3 runs to 15 residues. The CDR3 DNA reads as TGTGCCAGCAGCCAAGATCCCTTGCTTCGTAGCGCGGGGTACTTC. Its translation is CASSQDPLLRSAGYF. The whole variable domain, remainder taken from reference TRBV14 and TRBJ2-7, is EAGVTQFPSHSVIEKGQTVTLRCDPISGHDNLYWYRRVMGKEIKFLLHFVKESKQDESGMPNNRFLAERTGGTYSTLKVQPAELEDSGVYFCASSQDPLLRSAGYFGPGTRLTVT.

The chain carries TRBV18 and TRBJ2-3; D remains unclear. This CDR3 has 14 amino acids. Germline V gene lookup returns CDR1 KGHSH and CDR2 LQKENI. The V and J ends lost 2 bases and 1 base respectively, with 7 bases between them. CDR3 coding DNA: TGTGCCAGCTCACCATCCCAGGGCACAGATACGCAGTATTTT. Translating it yields CASSPSQGTDTQYF.

This clone was recorded only once. This chain uses TRBV27 with TRBJ2-1; D may be TRBD2 (6 bases). Germline V gene lookup returns CDR1 MNHEY and CDR2 SMNVEV (reference sequence). Trimming took off 2 bases at V and 0 bases at J, with 8 bases between the two ends. The length of the CDR3 is 15 residues. The CDR3 DNA is TGTGCCAGCAGTTTAGGGACTTCCTCCTACAATGAGCAGTTCTTC. Protein: CASSLGTSSYNEQFF.

The chain links TRBV5-1 to TRBJ1-6; D might be TRBD1 (5 bases). The CDR3 totals 14 residues. Trimming took 6 bases from V and 7 from J, leaving 14 bases between them. In germline, CDR1 is SGHRS, CDR2 YFSETQ. The CDR3 loop reads CASKTDSTNSPLHF. CDR3 DNA: TGCGCCAGCAAGACAGACAGCACCAATTCACCCCTCCACTTT. The variable domain in full, completed from reference TRBV5-1 and TRBJ1-6, reads KAGVTQTPRYLIKTRGQQVTLSCSPISGHRSVSWYQQTPGQGLQFLFEYFSETQRNKGNFPGRFSGRQFSNSRSEMNVSTLELGDSALYLCASKTDSTNSPLHFGNGTRLTVT.

This clone was found a few times. V is TRBV19 and J is TRBJ2-2; D is undetermined. Trimming removed 4 bases from V and 0 bases from J, with 9 bases in between. CDR1 LNHDA and CDR2 SQIVND come from the germline V gene (reference sequence). The CDR3 length is 15 residues. This CDR3 reads CASSRGTSNTGELFF. For the CDR3, the DNA is TGTGCCAGTAGTAGGGGAACCTCGAACACCGGGGAGCTGTTTTTT.

The chain links TRBV28 to TRBJ1-2; tentatively, D is TRBD1 (6 bases). This CDR3 is 16 amino acids long. CDR1 MDHEN and CDR2 SYDVKM come from the germline V gene. V gave up 5 bases and J gave up 6 bases, with 22 bases separating them. CDR3 protein: CASSRRGFGGLDGYTF. DNA of the CDR3: TGTGCCAGCAGTAGGCGGGGGTTTGGGGGGCTTGATGGCTACACCTTC.

About this clone: Distinct nucleotide sequences in the sample also encode this CDR3. The chain carries TRBV7-2 and TRBJ2-1, with D perhaps TRBD2 (5 bases). Trimming removed 1 base from V and 3 bases from J, with 10 bases in between. This CDR3 comprises 15 residues. The germline V gene has CDR1 SGHTA and CDR2 FQGNSA. The CDR3 DNA reads TGTGCCAGCAGCTTAGAAGCGGAAGTCTACAATGAGCAGTTCTTC. As protein: CASSLEAEVYNEQFF. Drawing the rest from reference TRBV7-2 and TRBJ2-1, the complete variable domain is GAGVSQSPSNKVTEKGKDVELRCDPISGHTALYWYRQSLGQGLEFLIYFQGNSAPDKSGLPSDRFSAERTGGSVSTLTIQRTQQEDSAVYLCASSLEAEVYNEQFFGPGTRLTVL.

The chain carries TRBV27 and TRBJ2-1; tentatively, D is TRBD2 (6 bases). Germline-derived CDR1 and CDR2 are MNHEY and SMNVEV (reference sequence). V lost 4 bases to trimming and J lost 4 bases, with 17 bases between them. There are 16 residues in the CDR3. The CDR3 coding sequence is TGTGCCAGCAGTTCCGAGCGGGTGGGGGAGTACAATGAGCAGTTCTTC. Translated, it gives CASSSERVGEYNEQFF.

The chain combines TRBV29-1 with TRBJ2-5; 11 bases map to TRBD1. The J segment lost 4 bases and the V segment lost 6 bases, leaving 10 bases of the junction unmatched. The CDR3 has 15 amino acids. Germline CDR1 and CDR2: SQVTM and ANQGSEA. CDR3 amino acids: CSVGGGTGGRETQYF. As DNA, the CDR3 is TGCAGCGTCGGGGGTGGGACAGGGGGACGAGAGACCCAGTACTTC.

As regards this clone: An end of the junction differs from the germline gene, which may be a read error. This sequence joins TRBV7-7 and TRBJ2-1, with TRBD1 matching over 7 bases. This CDR3 has 14 amino acids. The V gene's germline CDR1 is SSHAT and CDR2 FNYEAQ (reference sequence). The chain's CDR3 is CASSLGQKDNEQFF. In DNA form, the CDR3 reads TGTGCTAGCAGCTTGGGACAGAAAGACAATGAGCAGTTCTTC.

This clone is labeled medium-sized. CDR3 region: CASSQDTNSYNEQFF. CDR3 sequence (DNA): TGCGCCAGCAGCCAAGATACAAACAGTTACAATGAGCAGTTCTTC. The V call is TRBV4-3, the J call TRBJ2-1, with D uncertain. There are 15 residues in the CDR3. Germline CDR1 LGHNA, CDR2 YSLEER. Between the trimmed V and J ends, which lost 0 bases and 4 bases, there was a span of 10 bases.

This sequence joins TRBV28 and TRBJ2-7; no definite D call. The V gene lost 2 bases and the J gene lost 4 bases, with 9 bases spanning the gap. Looked up from germline, CDR1 is MDHEN and CDR2 is SYDVKM. The CDR3 has 13 residues. In DNA form, the CDR3 reads TGTGCCAGCAGTTTAGTTCAGAGTTACGAGCAGTACTTC. Translation gives CASSLVQSYEQYF.